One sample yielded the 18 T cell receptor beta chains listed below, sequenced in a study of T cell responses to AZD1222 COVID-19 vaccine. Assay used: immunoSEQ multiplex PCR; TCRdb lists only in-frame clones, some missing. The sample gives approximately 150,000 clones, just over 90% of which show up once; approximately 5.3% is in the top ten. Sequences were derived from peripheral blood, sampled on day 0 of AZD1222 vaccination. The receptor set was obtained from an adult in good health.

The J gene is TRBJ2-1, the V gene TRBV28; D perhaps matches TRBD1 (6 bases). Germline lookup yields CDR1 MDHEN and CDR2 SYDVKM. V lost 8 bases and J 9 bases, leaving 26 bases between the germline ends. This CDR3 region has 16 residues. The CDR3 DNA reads TGTGCCAGCTACCGCGGCGGGCTGGGGGCCTTAGGTGAGCAGTTCTTC. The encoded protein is CASYRGGLGALGEQFF.

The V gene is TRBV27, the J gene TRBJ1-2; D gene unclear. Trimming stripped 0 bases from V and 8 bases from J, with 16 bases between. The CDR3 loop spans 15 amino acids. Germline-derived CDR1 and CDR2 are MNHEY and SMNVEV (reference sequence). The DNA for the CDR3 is TGTGCCAGCAGTTTATCCGTTGGAAGCCGCAGCGGCTACACCTTC. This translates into CASSLSVGSRSGYTF.

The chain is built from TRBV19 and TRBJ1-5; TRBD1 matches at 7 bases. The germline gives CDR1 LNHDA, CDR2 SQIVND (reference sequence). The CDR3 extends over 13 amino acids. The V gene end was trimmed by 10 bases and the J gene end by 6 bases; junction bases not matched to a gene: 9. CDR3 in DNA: TGTGCCACCTGGGGAGGGGGCACTCAGCCCCAGCATTTT. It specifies CATWGGGTQPQHF.

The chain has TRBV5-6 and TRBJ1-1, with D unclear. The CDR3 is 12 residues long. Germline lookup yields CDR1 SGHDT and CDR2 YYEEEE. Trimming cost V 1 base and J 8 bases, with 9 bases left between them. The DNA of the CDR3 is TGTGCCAGCAGCTTGTATGGAGAAGAAGCTTTCTTT. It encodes CASSLYGEEAFF.

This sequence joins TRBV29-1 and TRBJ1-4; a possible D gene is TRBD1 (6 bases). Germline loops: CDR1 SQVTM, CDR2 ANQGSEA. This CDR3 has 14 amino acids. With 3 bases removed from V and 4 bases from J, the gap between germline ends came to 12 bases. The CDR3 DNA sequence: TGCAGCGTTGATTTGACAGGTGATAATGAAAAACTGTTTTTT. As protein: CSVDLTGDNEKLFF.

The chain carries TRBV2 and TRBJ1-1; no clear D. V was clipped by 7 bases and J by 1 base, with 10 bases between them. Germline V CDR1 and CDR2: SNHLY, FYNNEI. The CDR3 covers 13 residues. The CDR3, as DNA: TGTGCCAGCAACCCACGCACGAACACTGAAGCTTTCTTT. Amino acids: CASNPRTNTEAFF.

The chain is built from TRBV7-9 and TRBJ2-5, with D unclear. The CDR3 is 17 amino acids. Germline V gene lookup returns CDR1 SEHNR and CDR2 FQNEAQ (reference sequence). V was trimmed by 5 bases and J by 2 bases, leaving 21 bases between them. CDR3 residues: CASSPFPGLGGQETQYF. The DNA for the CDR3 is TGTGCCAGCAGCCCTTTTCCGGGCCTTGGTGGACAAGAGACCCAGTACTTC.

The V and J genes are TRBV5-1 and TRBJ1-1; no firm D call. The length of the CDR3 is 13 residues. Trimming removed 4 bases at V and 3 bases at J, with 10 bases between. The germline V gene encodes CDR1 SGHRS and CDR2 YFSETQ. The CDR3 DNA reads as TGCGCCAGCAGCCGTTCTGATCACACTGAAGCTTTCTTT. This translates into CASSRSDHTEAFF. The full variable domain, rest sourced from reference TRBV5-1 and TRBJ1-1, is KAGVTQTPRYLIKTRGQQVTLSCSPISGHRSVSWYQQTPGQGLQFLFEYFSETQRNKGNFPGRFSGRQFSNSRSEMNVSTLELGDSALYLCASSRSDHTEAFFGQGTRLTVV.

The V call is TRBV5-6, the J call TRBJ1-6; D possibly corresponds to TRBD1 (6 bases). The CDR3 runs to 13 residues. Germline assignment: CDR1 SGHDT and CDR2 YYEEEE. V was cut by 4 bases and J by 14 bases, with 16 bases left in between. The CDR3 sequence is CASSLQGLFALHF. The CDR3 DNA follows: TGTGCCAGCAGCCTGCAGGGGCTCTTTGCCCTCCACTTT.

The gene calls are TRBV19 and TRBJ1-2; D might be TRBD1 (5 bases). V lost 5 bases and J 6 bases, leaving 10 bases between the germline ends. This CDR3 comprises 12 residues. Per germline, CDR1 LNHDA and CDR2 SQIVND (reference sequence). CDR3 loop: CASSRQGNGYTF. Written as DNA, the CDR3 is TGTGCCAGTAGTCGCCAGGGTAATGGCTACACCTTC.

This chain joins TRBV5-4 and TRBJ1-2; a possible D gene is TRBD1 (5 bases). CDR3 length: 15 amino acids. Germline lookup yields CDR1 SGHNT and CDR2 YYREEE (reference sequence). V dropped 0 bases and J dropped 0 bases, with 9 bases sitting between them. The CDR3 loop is CASSLGAGPNYGYTF. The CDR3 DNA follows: TGTGCCAGCAGCTTGGGGGCAGGGCCTAACTATGGCTACACCTTC.

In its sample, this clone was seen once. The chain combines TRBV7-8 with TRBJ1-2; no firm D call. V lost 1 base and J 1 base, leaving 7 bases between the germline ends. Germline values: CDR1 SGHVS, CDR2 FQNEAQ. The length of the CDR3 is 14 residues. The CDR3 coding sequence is TGTGCCAGCAGCTTAGGGACGGTTAACTATGGCTACACCTTC. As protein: CASSLGTVNYGYTF.

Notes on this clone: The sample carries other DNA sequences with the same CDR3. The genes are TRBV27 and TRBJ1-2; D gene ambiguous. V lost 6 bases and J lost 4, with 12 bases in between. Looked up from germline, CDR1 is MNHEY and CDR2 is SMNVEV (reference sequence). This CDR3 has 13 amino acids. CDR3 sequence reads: CASSPGSLYGYTF. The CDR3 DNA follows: TGTGCCAGCAGCCCCGGGTCACTCTATGGCTACACCTTC.

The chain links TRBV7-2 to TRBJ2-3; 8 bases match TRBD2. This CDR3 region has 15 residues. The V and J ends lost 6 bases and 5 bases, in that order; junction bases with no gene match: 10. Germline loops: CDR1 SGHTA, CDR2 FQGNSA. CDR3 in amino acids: CASSPPGGEGDTQYF. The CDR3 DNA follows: TGTGCCAGCAGTCCCCCCGGGGGGGAAGGAGATACGCAGTATTTT.

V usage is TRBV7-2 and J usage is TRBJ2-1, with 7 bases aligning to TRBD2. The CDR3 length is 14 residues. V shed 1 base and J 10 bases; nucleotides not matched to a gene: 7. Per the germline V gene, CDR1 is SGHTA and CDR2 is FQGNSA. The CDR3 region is CASSLDEGGREQFF. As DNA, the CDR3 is TGTGCCAGCAGCTTAGACGAGGGAGGGCGGGAGCAGTTCTTC.

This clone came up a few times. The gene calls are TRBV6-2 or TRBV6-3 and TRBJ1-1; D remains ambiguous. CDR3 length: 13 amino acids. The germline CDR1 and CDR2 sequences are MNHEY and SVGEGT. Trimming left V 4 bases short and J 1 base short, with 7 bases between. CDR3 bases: TGTGCCAGCAGTTTATATGGGAACACTGAAGCTTTCTTT. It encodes CASSLYGNTEAFF.

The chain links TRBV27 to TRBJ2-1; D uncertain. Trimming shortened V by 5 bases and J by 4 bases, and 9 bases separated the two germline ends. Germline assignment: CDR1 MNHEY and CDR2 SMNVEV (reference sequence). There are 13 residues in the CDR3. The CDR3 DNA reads TGTGCCAGCAGTATAAGGTTTTACAATGAGCAGTTCTTC. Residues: CASSIRFYNEQFF.

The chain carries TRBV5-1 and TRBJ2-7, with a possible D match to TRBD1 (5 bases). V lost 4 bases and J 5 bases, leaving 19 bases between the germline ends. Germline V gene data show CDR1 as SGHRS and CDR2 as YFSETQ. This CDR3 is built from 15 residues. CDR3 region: CASSHNVAGKDEQYF. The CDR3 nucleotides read TGCGCCAGCAGCCACAACGTGGCAGGGAAGGACGAGCAGTACTTC.